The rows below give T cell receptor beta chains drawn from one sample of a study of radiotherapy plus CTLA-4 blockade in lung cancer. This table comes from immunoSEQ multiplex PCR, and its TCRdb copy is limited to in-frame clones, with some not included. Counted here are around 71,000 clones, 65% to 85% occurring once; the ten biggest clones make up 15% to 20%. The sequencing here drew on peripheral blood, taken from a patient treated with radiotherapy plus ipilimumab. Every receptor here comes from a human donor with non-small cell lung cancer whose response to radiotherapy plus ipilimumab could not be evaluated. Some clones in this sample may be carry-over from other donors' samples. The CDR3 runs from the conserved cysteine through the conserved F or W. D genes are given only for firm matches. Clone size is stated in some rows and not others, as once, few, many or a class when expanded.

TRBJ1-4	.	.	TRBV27	TGTGCCAGCAGTCCAAACAGGGTCACTAATGAAAAACTGTTTTTT	CASSPNRVTNEKLFF
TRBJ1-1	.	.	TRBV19	TGTGCCAGTAGTATTTCGGGGTACACTGAAGCTTTCTTT	CASSISGYTEAFF
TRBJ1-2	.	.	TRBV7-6	TGTGCCAGCAGCTCCGACAGTGGGCATGGCTACACCTTC	CASSSDSGHGYTF
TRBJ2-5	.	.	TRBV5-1	TGCACCAGCAGCTTTGCGGGTGGGGAGACCCAGTACTTC	CTSSFAGGETQYF
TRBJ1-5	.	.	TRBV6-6	TGTGCCAGCAGTTGGCTTGGGGAGGGCAATCAGCCCCAGCATTTT	CASSWLGEGNQPQHF
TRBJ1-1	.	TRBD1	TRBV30	TGTGCCTGGAGTGACGTATCAGGGGGGAGGACTGAAGCTTTCTTT	CAWSDVSGGRTEAFF
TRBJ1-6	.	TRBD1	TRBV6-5	TGTGCCAGCAGACAGGGGTCTAATTCACCCCTCCACTTT	CASRQGSNSPLHF
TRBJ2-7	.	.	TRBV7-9	TGTGCCAGCAGGGCGGAGACAGGTTTACCCTACGAGCAGTACTTC	CASRAETGLPYEQYF
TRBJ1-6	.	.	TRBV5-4	TGTGCCAGCAGCTTAGGGGGGAGGGGCTCCTATAATTCACCCCTCCACTTT	CASSLGGRGSYNSPLHF
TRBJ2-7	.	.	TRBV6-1	TGTGCCAGCAGACCCATGGGGGGGCTTGGGGACGAGCAGTACTTC	CASRPMGGLGDEQYF
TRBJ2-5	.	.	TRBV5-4	TGTGCCAGCAACTCCGACGAGGGAGAGCAGACCCAGTACTTC	CASNSDEGEQTQYF
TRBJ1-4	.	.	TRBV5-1	TGCGCCAGCAGCCCAGGACAGAGGCATGAAAAACTGTTTTTT	CASSPGQRHEKLFF
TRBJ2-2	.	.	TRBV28	TGTGCCAGCAGTTTGTTAGCGGCGAACACCGGGGAGCTGTTTTTT	CASSLLAANTGELFF
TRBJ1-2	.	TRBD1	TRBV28	TGTGCCAGCAGTTTCTTAGGGACAGGCCCAAGTCGGGACTATGGCTACACCTTC	CASSFLGTGPSRDYGYTF
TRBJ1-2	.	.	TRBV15	TGTGCCACCAGCAGAGATCCTCTCACAGGGTCCGGTGGCTACACCTTC	CATSRDPLTGSGGYTF
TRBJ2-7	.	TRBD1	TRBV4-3	TGCGCCAGCAGCCAAGATGGCCGACAGGGCTACGAGCAGTACTTC	CASSQDGRQGYEQYF
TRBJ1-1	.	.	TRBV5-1	TGCGCCAGCAGCTTTCGGATGGGGGGGGACACTGAAGCTTTCTTT	CASSFRMGGDTEAFF
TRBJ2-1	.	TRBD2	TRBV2	TGTGCCAGCAGTGAGCGGGGGGCCTGGAATGAGCAGTTCTTC	CASSERGAWNEQFF
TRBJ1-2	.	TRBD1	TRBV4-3	TGCGCCAGCAGCCAAGAGACAGGGTTGGACTATGGCTACACCTTC	CASSQETGLDYGYTF
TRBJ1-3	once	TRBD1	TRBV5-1	TGCGCCAGCAGCCGACAGGGGGGCGGAAACACCATATATTTT	CASSRQGGGNTIYF
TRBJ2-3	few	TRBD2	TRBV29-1	TGCAGCGTTGAAGATTGGGCTAGCGGGGGGATGGATACGCAGTATTTT	CSVEDWASGGMDTQYF
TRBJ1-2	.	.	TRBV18	TGTGCCAGCTCACCCGGGGGGGACTATGGCTACACCTTC	CASSPGGDYGYTF
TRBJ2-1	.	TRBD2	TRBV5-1	TGCGCCAGCAGCAGATCAGGGACTACGGATGAGCAGTTCTTC	CASSRSGTTDEQFF
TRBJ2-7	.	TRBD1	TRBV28	TGTGCCAGCAGTTTCGGCAGGGGGCAGACCTACGAGCAGTACTTC	CASSFGRGQTYEQYF
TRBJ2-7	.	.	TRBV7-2	TGTGCCAGCAGCTTAGACGGCGGGGGCAACTACGAGCAGTACTTC	CASSLDGGGNYEQYF
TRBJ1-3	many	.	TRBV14	TGTGCCAGCAGCCCCCTGGGCCCTGGAAACACCATATATTTT	CASSPLGPGNTIYF
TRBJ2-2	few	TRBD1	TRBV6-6	TGTGCCAGCACAAACGGACAGGGGCTCAACACCGGGGAGCTGTTTTTT	CASTNGQGLNTGELFF
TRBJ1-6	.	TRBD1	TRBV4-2	TGTGCCAGCAGCCAAGATTGGCAGGGGGCTTCACCCCTCCACTTT	CASSQDWQGASPLHF
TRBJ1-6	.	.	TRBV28	TGTGCCAGTTACACAGGCCCCGATAATTCACCCCTCCACTTT	CASYTGPDNSPLHF
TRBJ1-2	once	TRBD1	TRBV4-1	TGCGCCAGCAGCCAAGACGCCGGGACAGGGAGGGTGTACTATGGCTACACCTTC	CASSQDAGTGRVYYGYTF
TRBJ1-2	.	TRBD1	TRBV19	TGTGCCAGTAGTAGGACAGGAAGAATTGAGGGCTACACCTTC	CASSRTGRIEGYTF
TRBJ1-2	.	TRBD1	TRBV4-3	TGCGCCAGCAGCCAAGACCCGGGACAGGATAACTATGGCTACACCTTC	CASSQDPGQDNYGYTF
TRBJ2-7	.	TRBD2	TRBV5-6	TGTGCCAGCAGCCTGCCGGGGGGTTGGTACGAGCAGTACTTC	CASSLPGGWYEQYF
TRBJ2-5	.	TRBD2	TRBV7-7	TGTGCTAGCAGCCCCCAGGGACTAAATCAAGAGACCCAGTACTTC	CASSPQGLNQETQYF
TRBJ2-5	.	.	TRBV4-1	TGCGCCAGCAGCCATTCCCCAGGGCAGATACAAGAGACCCAGTACTTC	CASSHSPGQIQETQYF
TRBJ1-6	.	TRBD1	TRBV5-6	TGTGCCAGCAGCTGGGGACAGGGGCCAAATTCACCCCTCCACTTT	CASSWGQGPNSPLHF
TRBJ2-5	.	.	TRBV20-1	TGCAGTGCTCCCAGGGTGGAGACCCAGTACTTC	CSAPRVETQYF
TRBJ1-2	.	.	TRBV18	TGTGCCAGCTCACCTCCCCCGACAGCTAACTATGGCTACACCTTC	CASSPPPTANYGYTF
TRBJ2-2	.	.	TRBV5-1	TGCGCCAGCACCCGCGGATTCGCGAACACCGGGGAGCTGTTTTTT	CASTRGFANTGELFF
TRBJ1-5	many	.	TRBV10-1	TGCGCCAGGGTTCTACAGGCGCCCCAGCATTTT	CARVLQAPQHF